Following are 30 T cell receptor beta chains from one sample sequenced in a study of blood T cell repertoires in COVID-19. Sequencing used immunoSEQ multiplex PCR; TCRdb keeps in-frame clones, though not all of them. The sample holds 70,000 or so clones; roughly 71% are singletons and the top ten take 14% to 15%. Sequenced: peripheral blood. Receptor source: a man aged 60-69 years with COVID-19, enrolled during active disease.

The V gene is TRBV27, the J gene TRBJ2-1; D is possibly TRBD1 (5 bases). The CDR3 runs to 15 residues. V was pared by 4 bases and J by 3 bases, with 13 bases between. Germline lookup yields CDR1 MNHEY and CDR2 SMNVEV (reference sequence). The CDR3 DNA is TGTGCCAGCAGTTCCCAGGGATACGGCTACAATGAGCAGTTCTTC. It encodes CASSSQGYGYNEQFF.

The chain couples TRBV10-2 to TRBJ2-1, with D possibly matching TRBD1 (5 bases). Germline lookup yields CDR1 WSHSY and CDR2 SAAADI. Trimming removed 6 bases at V and 8 bases at J, with 23 bases between. CDR3 length equals 16 residues. CDR3 sequence: CASRPLGHPVEDEQFF. Written as DNA, the CDR3 is TGCGCCAGCAGGCCATTAGGACACCCCGTCGAGGATGAGCAGTTCTTC.

This rearrangement joins TRBV30 to TRBJ1-2, with a weak D call TRBD1 (6 bases). The germline V gene encodes CDR1 GTSNPN and CDR2 SVGIG (reference sequence). V lost 4 bases to trimming and J lost 7 bases, with 19 bases between them. The CDR3 covers 14 residues. CDR3 sequence: CAWKRGAQTFGYTF. The DNA of the CDR3 is TGTGCCTGGAAGCGGGGGGCGCAAACTTTTGGCTACACCTTC.

Only a few counts were recorded for this clone. The gene calls are TRBV10-1 and TRBJ1-6; D is perhaps TRBD1 (5 bases). This CDR3 has 13 amino acids. V was cut by 6 bases and J by 6 bases, with 9 bases left in between. Germline assignment: CDR1 WNHNN and CDR2 SYGVQD (reference sequence). The CDR3 loop reads CASSGTPNSPLHF. In DNA form, the CDR3 reads TGCGCCAGCAGCGGGACTCCTAATTCACCCCTCCACTTT.

The CDR3 is CASSPTSGRSGDEQFF. CDR3 DNA sequence: TGTGCCAGCTCACCGACTAGCGGGAGATCGGGGGATGAGCAGTTCTTC. This chain joins TRBV18 and TRBJ2-1, with 12 bases fitting TRBD2. The CDR3 is made up of 16 amino acids. CDR1 is KGHSH, CDR2 LQKENI, per germline. The V gene end was trimmed by 3 bases and the J gene end by 8 bases; junction bases not matched to a gene: 8.

The genes are TRBV6-2 or TRBV6-3 and TRBJ1-5; 9 positions agree with TRBD1. From germline, CDR1 is MNHEY and CDR2 SVGEGT. The CDR3 spans 15 residues. The V and J ends lost 6 bases and 7 bases, in that order; junction bases with no gene match: 10. CDR3 residues: CASSRPGTGNQPQHF. The CDR3 DNA follows: TGTGCCAGCAGCCGTCCCGGGACAGGGAACCAGCCCCAGCATTTT.

This clone was counted a single time. The chain links TRBV10-1 to TRBJ2-3; TRBD2 matches 9 bases. Germline-derived CDR1 and CDR2 are WNHNN and SYGVQD (reference sequence). V was pared by 5 bases and J by 1 base, with 4 bases of the junction left unmatched. This CDR3 is built from 15 residues. The CDR3 loop is CASSSSGVGTDTQYF. CDR3 nucleotides: TGCGCCAGCAGTTCTAGCGGGGTTGGCACAGATACGCAGTATTTT.

The chain carries TRBV5-1 and TRBJ1-5, with D perhaps matching TRBD1 (6 bases). CDR3 length equals 15 residues. Trimming shortened V by 2 bases and J by 2 bases, and 11 bases separated the two germline ends. Per germline, CDR1 SGHRS and CDR2 YFSETQ. The DNA for the CDR3 is TGCGCCAGCAGCTTACAGGGAATGGGCAATCAGCCCCAGCATTTT. Translated, it gives CASSLQGMGNQPQHF.

J is TRBJ2-1 and V is TRBV11-2, with D perhaps matching TRBD2 (5 bases). Germline values: CDR1 SGHAT, CDR2 FQNNGV. V was clipped by 5 bases and J by 9 bases, with 17 bases between them. The CDR3 loop spans 14 amino acids. CDR3 coding DNA: TGTGCCAGCAGCCGAGGGTCTATGGCGGGTGAGCAGTTCTTC. Residues: CASSRGSMAGEQFF.

The chain employs TRBV30 and TRBJ2-1, with TRBD2 matching over 10 bases. CDR1 and CDR2 from the germline V gene are GTSNPN and SVGIG (reference sequence). The CDR3 extends over 16 amino acids. Trimming removed 7 bases from V and 10 bases from J; junction bases left unmatched: 19. CDR3 DNA: TGTGCCTTAAAAGCCGGGACTAGCGTATCCTACAGGGAGCAGTTCTTC. It is translated as CALKAGTSVSYREQFF.

The chain combines TRBV30 with TRBJ2-7; 8 bases are a match to TRBD1. The CDR3 has 14 amino acids. Germline-derived CDR1 and CDR2 are GTSNPN and SVGIG (reference sequence). Losses at the gene ends were 5 bases for V and 3 bases for J; bases not matched to a gene: 9. CDR3 sequence reads: CAWVRQGFDYEQYF. As DNA, the CDR3 is TGTGCCTGGGTACGACAGGGGTTCGACTACGAGCAGTACTTC. Based on the CDR3 plus reference TRBV30 and TRBJ2-7, the full variable domain is SQTIHQWPATLVQPVGSPLSLECTVEGTSNPNLYWYRQAAGRGLQLLFYSVGIGQISSEVPQNLSASRPQDRQFILSSKKLLLSDSGFYLCAWVRQGFDYEQYFGPGTRLTVT.

This clone was detected only once. V usage is TRBV28 and J usage is TRBJ2-1; D perhaps matches TRBD1 (6 bases). From germline, CDR1 is MDHEN and CDR2 SYDVKM. Trimming took 5 bases from V and 7 from J, leaving 9 bases between them. CDR3 length: 12 amino acids. CDR3 coding DNA: TGTGCCAGCAGTCTGGGACATAATGAGCAGTTCTTC. Protein: CASSLGHNEQFF.

As concerns this clone: Other DNA sequences in the same sample also yield this CDR3. CDR3 in amino acids: CASSYSRVYNEQFF. CDR3 DNA sequence: TGTGCCAGCAGTTACTCGAGGGTCTACAATGAGCAGTTCTTC. The J gene is TRBJ2-1, the V gene TRBV6-6; weak D call: TRBD2 (5 bases). The CDR3 totals 14 residues. Germline values: CDR1 MNHNY, CDR2 SVGAGI (reference sequence). Deletions cut 0 bases from V and 3 bases from J, with 6 bases between.

This clone was picked up a small number of times. The chain joins TRBV3-1 (or the pseudogene TRBV3-2) to TRBJ2-5; a weak D match, TRBD1 (5 bases). Deletions cut 5 bases from V and 4 bases from J, with 11 bases between. The CDR3 loop spans 13 amino acids. Germline CDR1 and CDR2: LGHDT and YNNKEL (reference sequence). As DNA, the CDR3 is TGTGCCAGCAGCGACTCCAGGGTAGAGACCCAGTACTTC. Amino acid sequence: CASSDSRVETQYF.

The rearrangement joins TRBV7-9 to TRBJ2-7; the match to TRBD2 covers 8 bases. CDR1 and CDR2 (germline): SEHNR, FQNEAQ (reference sequence). The CDR3 totals 14 residues. Trimming took 5 bases from V and 2 from J; bases not matched to a gene: 5. The CDR3 DNA is TGTGCCAGCAGCGGGACTAGAAACCCCTACGAGCAGTACTTC. Its translation is CASSGTRNPYEQYF.

J is TRBJ1-5 and V is TRBV10-3; the match to TRBD1 covers 11 bases. CDR1 and CDR2 from the germline V gene are ENHRY and SYGVKD. V trimming: 4 bases; J trimming: 6 bases; junction bases outside the gene matches: 5. There are 15 residues in the CDR3. The CDR3: CAISGTGGVGQPQHF. The CDR3 DNA sequence: TGTGCCATCAGTGGGACAGGGGGCGTAGGTCAGCCCCAGCATTTT.

DNA of the CDR3: TGTGCCAGCAGCTTAGGTCGTCTACAGGATACGCAGTATTTT. Amino acids: CASSLGRLQDTQYF. The chain links TRBV7-9 to TRBJ2-3, with D hard to call. The CDR3 totals 14 residues. CDR1 and CDR2 from the germline V gene are SEHNR and FQNEAQ (reference sequence). V was trimmed by 1 base and J by 6 bases, leaving 11 bases between them.

This clone came up a few times. V usage is TRBV21-1 and J usage is TRBJ1-2; TRBD1 was called by the table and not checked on the DNA. TRBV21-1 constitutes a pseudogene. The CDR3 is 13 residues long. CDR3 in DNA: TGTGCCAGCAGGGGTTTAGGACAGGACGGCTACACCTTC. Translating it yields CASRGLGQDGYTF.

The J gene is TRBJ2-2, the V gene TRBV7-9; TRBD2 matches at 9 bases. There are 16 residues in the CDR3. Losses at the gene ends were 2 bases for V and 3 bases for J; bases not matched to a gene: 4. Per the germline V gene, CDR1 is SEHNR and CDR2 is FQNEAQ (reference sequence). CDR3 loop: CASSLQTSGDTGELFF. In DNA, the CDR3 is TGTGCCAGCAGCTTACAGACTAGCGGTGACACCGGGGAGCTGTTTTTT.

The gene calls are TRBV11-2 and TRBJ2-5; the match to TRBD2 covers 7 bases. Germline trimming cut 5 bases from V and 0 bases from J; bases unmatched to any gene: 9. This CDR3 has 16 residues. The germline V gene has CDR1 SGHAT and CDR2 FQNNGV. In DNA, the CDR3 is TGTGCCAGCAGCCCCATGGGGGGGAGATACCAAGAGACCCAGTACTTC. This translates into CASSPMGGRYQETQYF.

This clone was seen ten or more times. The genes are TRBV11-2 and TRBJ2-7; 8 positions agree with TRBD2. Trimming took 2 bases from V and 3 from J; bases not matched to a gene: 18. Germline CDR1 SGHAT, CDR2 FQNNGV. There are 19 residues in the CDR3. CDR3 region: CASSLRLAQREIGVYEQYF. CDR3 sequence (DNA): TGTGCCAGCAGCTTACGGCTGGCCCAGCGGGAGATTGGGGTCTACGAGCAGTACTTC.

The V gene is TRBV6-1, the J gene TRBJ2-7, with 7 bases lining up with TRBD1. Germline CDR1 MNHNS, CDR2 SASEGT. V lost 3 bases to trimming and J lost 7 bases; unmatched junction nucleotides: 12. The CDR3 has 15 amino acids. The CDR3 is CASSDPRQGLREQYF. As DNA, the CDR3 is TGTGCCAGCAGTGATCCACGACAGGGCCTAAGGGAGCAGTACTTC.

The chain uses TRBV2 and TRBJ2-4; D might be TRBD2 (7 bases). V was trimmed by 9 bases and J by 3 bases, leaving 12 bases between them. The CDR3 is 13 amino acids. CDR1 is SNHLY and CDR2 is FYNNEI in the germline V gene. The CDR3 sequence is CASKGGGKNIQYF. The DNA of the CDR3 is TGTGCCAGTAAGGGAGGGGGCAAAAACATTCAGTACTTC.

The chain carries TRBV18 and TRBJ1-5, with D unresolved. V gave up 5 bases and J gave up 4 bases, with 9 bases separating them. The CDR3 covers 13 residues. Germline V gives CDR1 KGHSH, CDR2 LQKENI. CDR3 residues: CASSGRRNQPQHF. CDR3 bases: TGTGCCAGCTCAGGGAGACGTAATCAGCCCCAGCATTTT.

The rearrangement links TRBV4-1 to TRBJ2-1; 10 nucleotides agree with TRBD2. The V gene's germline CDR1 is MGHRA and CDR2 YSYEKL. After removal of 5 bases from V and 6 bases from J, the junction contained 10 bases not matched to a gene. The CDR3 is made up of 16 amino acids. The CDR3 DNA follows: TGCGCCAGCAGCGAAAGGGTGTCTAGCGGGAGCAATGAGCAGTTCTTC. It encodes CASSERVSSGSNEQFF.

This chain connects TRBV24-1 to TRBJ1-1; possible D gene TRBD1, 5 bases. CDR3 size: 15 residues. V was cut by 4 bases and J by 3 bases, with 14 bases left in between. Germline values: CDR1 KGHDR, CDR2 SFDVKD. The CDR3 DNA reads as TGTGCCACCAGTGACCACGGACGACAGTACACTGAAGCTTTCTTT. This encodes CATSDHGRQYTEAFF.

This clone was observed a single time. The genes are TRBV2 and TRBJ2-5; D is possibly TRBD1 (6 bases). CDR3 size: 13 residues. Germline lookup yields CDR1 SNHLY and CDR2 FYNNEI. V shed 7 bases and J shed 2 bases, with 11 bases lying between them. The CDR3 DNA is TGTGCCAGCACAGGGGAACTACAAGAGACCCAGTACTTC. It encodes CASTGELQETQYF.

The genes are TRBV7-9 and TRBJ2-5; perhaps TRBD1 as D (5 bases). The CDR3 covers 13 residues. Trimming cost V 5 bases and J 5 bases, with 12 bases left between them. Germline CDR1 is SEHNR and CDR2 is FQNEAQ (reference sequence). CDR3 loop: CASSPGIGETQYF. The CDR3 DNA sequence: TGTGCCAGCAGCCCAGGGATTGGGGAGACCCAGTACTTC.

This sequence joins TRBV19 and TRBJ1-4, with D unclear. The V gene lost 6 bases and the J gene lost 1 base, with 12 bases spanning the gap. This CDR3 is 15 amino acids long. Germline V gene data show CDR1 as LNHDA and CDR2 as SQIVND (reference sequence). CDR3 in amino acids: CASSSRLITNEKLFF. The DNA for the CDR3 is TGTGCCAGTAGCTCCCGACTGATAACTAATGAAAAACTGTTTTTT.

Only one count was recorded for this clone. V usage is TRBV19 and J usage is TRBJ1-2, with TRBD1 matching 7 bases. This CDR3 is built from 14 residues. V trimming: 5 bases; J trimming: 5 bases; junction bases outside the gene matches: 8. Germline CDR1 reads LNHDA; CDR2 reads SQIVND (reference sequence). CDR3 DNA: TGTGCCAGTAGTTTCCCCGGGACAGATTATGGCTACACCTTC. Its translation is CASSFPGTDYGYTF.